A single sample is the source of the 20 T cell receptor beta chains below, sequenced in a study of blood T cell repertoires in COVID-19. TCRdb's table, derived via immunoSEQ multiplex PCR, lists solely in-frame clones and lacks some. The sample has approximately 190,000 clones; around 86% are singletons. The sample comprised peripheral blood. Receptors were obtained from a woman in her thirties or forties with acute or convalescent COVID-19.

This clone is a singleton in its sample. This chain joins TRBV19 and TRBJ2-3; possibly TRBD1 for D (6 bases). The CDR3 has 14 amino acids. CDR1 is LNHDA and CDR2 is SQIVND in the germline V gene (reference sequence). Trimming shortened V by 4 bases and J by 4 bases, and 12 bases separated the two germline ends. The CDR3 is CASSRTGLPDTQYF. Written as DNA, the CDR3 is TGTGCCAGTAGTAGAACAGGGTTGCCAGATACGCAGTATTTT.

V usage is TRBV27 and J usage is TRBJ1-1; D perhaps matches TRBD1 (5 bases). The V end was cut by 6 bases, the J end by 4 bases, with 15 bases between. The length of the CDR3 is 14 residues. Germline loops: CDR1 MNHEY, CDR2 SMNVEV (reference sequence). CDR3 residues: CASSKSGGATEAFF. The CDR3 DNA reads TGTGCCAGCAGCAAAAGCGGGGGAGCCACTGAAGCTTTCTTT.

This rearrangement joins TRBV27 to TRBJ1-1; 7 nucleotides match TRBD1. V was clipped by 8 bases and J by 1 base; unmatched bases: 7. CDR1 and CDR2 (germline): MNHEY, SMNVEV (reference sequence). The CDR3 sequence is 14 residues long. This chain's CDR3 is CASGSTGANTEAFF. CDR3 DNA: TGTGCCAGCGGTTCTACAGGGGCGAACACTGAAGCTTTCTTT.

The chain has TRBV10-3 and TRBJ2-3; TRBD1 matches at 7 bases. J gave up 4 bases and V 6 bases, and 10 bases lay outside the gene matches. Germline assignment: CDR1 ENHRY and CDR2 SYGVKD. The CDR3 runs 15 residues. The CDR3 DNA is TGTGCCATCAGCGGAAACCGAACAGGGGCAGATACGCAGTATTTT. Its protein product is CAISGNRTGADTQYF.

A few counts support this clone. V gene TRBV2 combines with J gene TRBJ1-5, with D possibly matching TRBD1 (6 bases). This CDR3 has 14 amino acids. Between the trimmed V and J ends, which lost 6 bases and 4 bases, there was a span of 13 bases. Per germline, CDR1 SNHLY and CDR2 FYNNEI. CDR3 sequence: CASSAQGTNQPQHF. The CDR3 bases are TGTGCCAGCAGCGCACAGGGAACAAATCAGCCCCAGCATTTT. The variable domain in full, with the rest retrieved from reference TRBV2 and TRBJ1-5, is EPEVTQTPSHQVTQMGQEVILRCVPISNHLYFYWYRQILGQKVEFLVSFYNNEISEKSEIFDDQFSVERPDGSNFTLKIRSTKLEDSAMYFCASSAQGTNQPQHFGDGTRLSIL.

This sequence joins TRBV12-5 and TRBJ1-1, with D possibly being TRBD1 (5 bases). Germline V gene data show CDR1 as LGHNT and CDR2 as FRNRAP. The CDR3 length is 13 residues. Trimming shortened V by 6 bases and J by 4 bases, and 12 bases separated the two germline ends. The CDR3 protein is CASGRDSFTEAFF. In nucleotides, the CDR3 is TGTGCTAGTGGCCGAGACAGCTTCACTGAAGCTTTCTTT.

J is TRBJ2-1 and V is TRBV3-1 (or the pseudogene TRBV3-2); a possible D gene is TRBD2 (5 bases). Germline CDR1 reads LGHDT; CDR2 reads YNNKEL (reference sequence). Deletions cut 0 bases from V and 4 bases from J, with 10 bases between. The CDR3 is 15 residues long. CDR3 in DNA: TGTGCCAGCAGCCAAGATAACCCGGGGTACAATGAGCAGTTCTTC. Its protein product is CASSQDNPGYNEQFF.

The V and J genes are TRBV27 and TRBJ2-2; TRBD1 aligns across 9 bases. Germline lookup yields CDR1 MNHEY and CDR2 SMNVEV (reference sequence). This CDR3 spans 14 amino acids. V was pared by 6 bases and J by 3 bases, with 2 bases of the junction left unmatched. The CDR3 DNA is TGTGCCAGCAGAAGGACAGGGGACACCGGGGAGCTGTTTTTT. Translation: CASRRTGDTGELFF.

This chain uses TRBV27 with TRBJ1-2; no firm D call. CDR3 length: 14 amino acids. Between the trimmed V and J ends, which lost 7 bases and 0 bases, there was a span of 12 bases. CDR1 and CDR2 (germline): MNHEY, SMNVEV (reference sequence). CDR3 nucleotide sequence: TGTGCCAGCAAGTTTGGAGGGACTAACTATGGCTACACCTTC. Amino acids: CASKFGGTNYGYTF.

V usage is TRBV6-5 and J usage is TRBJ1-5, with D unresolved. The CDR3 runs to 15 residues. CDR1 MNHEY and CDR2 SVGAGI come from the germline V gene. Between the trimmed V and J ends, which lost 0 bases and 2 bases, there was a span of 8 bases. DNA of the CDR3: TGTGCCAGCAGTTACTCCCAGAGGGGCAATCAGCCCCAGCATTTT. Translated: CASSYSQRGNQPQHF.

The genes are TRBV3-1 (or the pseudogene TRBV3-2) and TRBJ2-7; 10 bases are shared with TRBD1. Per germline, CDR1 LGHDT and CDR2 YNNKEL (reference sequence). The junction had 7 bases not matched to a gene; V was cut back by 4 bases and J by 4 bases. The length of the CDR3 is 15 residues. CDR3 sequence reads: CASSPRTGGGYEQYF. The CDR3 coding sequence is TGTGCCAGCAGCCCTCGGACAGGGGGAGGGTACGAGCAGTACTTC.

This sequence joins TRBV10-3 and TRBJ2-1; 11 nucleotides agree with TRBD2. With 4 bases clipped from V and 7 bases from J, the junction kept 3 bases outside the gene matches. This CDR3 spans 14 amino acids. CDR1 and CDR2 (germline): ENHRY, SYGVKD. In DNA, the CDR3 is TGTGCCATCAGTGGGCGGACTAGCGGGAATGAGCAGTTCTTC. Translation: CAISGRTSGNEQFF.

This chain joins TRBV18 and TRBJ1-2; 7 bases line up with TRBD1. CDR1 and CDR2 from the germline V gene are KGHSH and LQKENI. V lost 4 bases to trimming and J lost 5 bases; unmatched junction nucleotides: 7. The CDR3 runs 14 residues. CDR3 bases: TGTGCCAGCTCACGCCTAGGGGGCGAGTATGGCTACACCTTC. Its translation is CASSRLGGEYGYTF. Filled out from reference TRBV18 and TRBJ1-2, the complete variable domain reads NAGVMQNPRHLVRRRGQEARLRCSPMKGHSHVYWYRQLPEEGLKFMVYLQKENIIDESGMPKERFSAEFPKEGPSILRIQQVVRGDSAAYFCASSRLGGEYGYTFGSGTRLTVV.

The chain employs TRBV6-1 and TRBJ1-1; 7 nucleotides align to TRBD1. CDR1 and CDR2 from the germline V gene are MNHNS and SASEGT. The CDR3 contains 15 residues. The ends lost 2 bases at V and 5 bases at J; junction bases unmatched: 8. This CDR3 reads CASSELHRGRTEAFF. The CDR3 DNA reads TGTGCCAGCAGTGAACTTCACAGGGGTAGGACTGAAGCTTTCTTT.

The chain employs TRBV5-8 and TRBJ1-6, with TRBD1 matching over 7 bases. From germline, CDR1 is SGHTS and CDR2 YDEGEE. The J segment lost 9 bases and the V segment lost 3 bases, leaving 12 bases of the junction unmatched. The CDR3 covers 16 residues. In DNA, the CDR3 is TGTGCCAGCAGCTCTAAACTACACGACAGGGTTTCACCCCTCCACTTT. It translates to CASSSKLHDRVSPLHF. Full variable domain (outside the CDR3, taken from reference TRBV5-8 and TRBJ1-6): EAGVTQSPTHLIKTRGQQATLRCSPISGHTSVYWYQQALGLGLQFLLWYDEGEERNRGNFPPRFSGRQFPNYSSELNVNALELEDSALYLCASSSKLHDRVSPLHFGNGTRLTVT.

V and J are TRBV29-1 and TRBJ1-2; maybe TRBD1 (5 bases). CDR1 and CDR2 (germline): SQVTM, ANQGSEA. This CDR3 region has 13 residues. The germline V and J ends were trimmed by 3 bases and 6 bases, with 14 bases remaining between them. The CDR3: CSVDPSGGDGYTF. The CDR3 coding sequence is TGCAGCGTTGACCCTTCGGGGGGGGATGGCTACACCTTC.

J is TRBJ1-6 and V is TRBV11-2; the D gene is possibly TRBD1 (6 bases). Germline V gene data show CDR1 as SGHAT and CDR2 as FQNNGV. The CDR3 is made up of 14 amino acids. V dropped 4 bases and J dropped 8 bases, with 12 bases sitting between them. The CDR3 region is CASSSDRLYSPLHF. CDR3 nucleotide sequence: TGTGCCAGCAGCTCGGACAGACTTTATTCACCCCTCCACTTT.

The chain couples TRBV5-4 to TRBJ2-1, with TRBD2 matching 7 bases. J gave up 5 bases and V 0 bases, and 2 bases lay outside the gene matches. The CDR3 runs to 14 residues. Germline values: CDR1 SGHNT, CDR2 YYREEE (reference sequence). The CDR3 reads CASSLARENNEQFF. CDR3 coding DNA: TGTGCCAGCAGCTTGGCGCGGGAGAACAATGAGCAGTTCTTC. Looking up the rest from reference TRBV5-4 and TRBJ2-1 gives the full variable domain: ETGVTQSPTHLIKTRGQQVTLRCSSQSGHNTVSWYQQALGQGPQFIFQYYREEENGRGNFPPRFSGLQFPNYSSELNVNALELDDSALYLCASSLARENNEQFFGPGTRLTVL.

The chain recombines TRBV7-2 with TRBJ2-1, with 8 bases aligning to TRBD2. Germline CDR1 and CDR2: SGHTA and FQGNSA. V shed 3 bases and J 7 bases; nucleotides not matched to a gene: 11. The CDR3 extends over 16 amino acids. The CDR3 sequence: CASSLATGGALNEQFF. For the CDR3, the DNA is TGTGCCAGCAGCTTGGCCACCGGGGGGGCCTTAAATGAGCAGTTCTTC.

The chain links TRBV11-2 to TRBJ2-5; 7 bases are a match to TRBD1. J lost 4 bases, V lost 0 bases, and 5 bases had no gene match. The germline gives CDR1 SGHAT, CDR2 FQNNGV. The CDR3 is 15 residues long. The CDR3 DNA reads TGTGCCAGCAGCTTAGATCAGGGGGTAGGAGAGACCCAGTACTTC. It codes for CASSLDQGVGETQYF.